These 32 T cell receptor beta chains were sequenced from one sample in a study of T-cell memory formation after mild COVID-19 (dated by TCRdb to the early 2020s). The library was produced with 5' RACE. Sequencing took place on an Illumina NovaSeq 6000. The public reads were quality trimmed at Q25 with fastp and then assembled into clones with MiXCR by TCRdb, keeping productive beta chains. Each entry is one CDR3 protein sequence, shown with its most common DNA and genes. Here the sample has under 200,000 distinct CDR3 sequences; roughly a third occur a single time. Together, the top ten hold about 12% of the sample. The sequenced sample was PBMCs or a T cell subset sorted from them (not recorded which). The receptors shown here come from an adult woman who had mild COVID-19 (a few samples of this study predate the infection). The sample titles of this study are shuffled in the database, so cell type and time point are left out; the donor was told from shared clones.

The chain uses TRBV12-3 or TRBV12-4 and TRBJ2-3, with 12 bases aligning to TRBD2. Unmatched junction bases numbered 12, after V lost 9 bases and J lost 5 bases. CDR3 length: 16 amino acids. The CDR3 region is CASGSLWGLAGDTQYF. The DNA for the CDR3 is TGTGCCAGTGGATCACTTTGGGGACTAGCGGGAGATACGCAGTATTTT.

This clonotype was counted between two and nine times. This rearrangement joins TRBV29-1 to TRBJ1-1; 10 nucleotides match TRBD1. This CDR3 spans 14 amino acids. Trimming at V came to 4 bases and at J to 3 bases, leaving 5 bases not matched to a gene. Germline-derived CDR1 and CDR2 are SQVTM and ANQGSEA. The CDR3 loop is CSVARQGADTEAFF. CDR3 in DNA: TGCAGCGTTGCGAGACAGGGGGCGGACACTGAAGCTTTCTTT.

The J gene is TRBJ2-3, the V gene TRBV12-3 or TRBV12-4, with 7 bases matching TRBD1. V gave up 5 bases and J gave up 5 bases; unmatched junction bases: 19. This CDR3 has 18 residues. The CDR3 region is CASSRFPAKDRQLDTQYF. As DNA, the CDR3 is TGTGCCAGCAGTAGATTTCCGGCCAAGGACAGGCAATTAGATACGCAGTATTTT.

The chain couples TRBV7-3 to TRBJ2-3; TRBD1 might be the D (6 bases). V was cut by 5 bases and J by 6 bases, with 12 bases left in between. Germline CDR1 and CDR2: SGHTA and FQGTGA. The CDR3 is made up of 13 amino acids. The CDR3 coding sequence is TGTGCCAGCAGCCCAGGGGTAAAGGATACGCAGTATTTT. Protein product: CASSPGVKDTQYF.

The chain joins TRBV9 to TRBJ2-5, with D possibly matching TRBD2 (5 bases). V lost 4 bases to trimming and J lost 2 bases, with 18 bases between them. The CDR3 consists of 16 residues. Looked up from germline, CDR1 is SGDLS and CDR2 is YYNGEE. CDR3 region: CASSPHGGGIQETQYF. The CDR3 nucleotides are TGTGCCAGCAGCCCCCACGGCGGAGGAATACAAGAGACCCAGTACTTC.

The V gene is TRBV2, the J gene TRBJ2-7; 8 bases match TRBD2. The J segment lost 6 bases and the V segment lost 3 bases, leaving 7 bases of the junction unmatched. The CDR3 sequence is 14 residues long. Germline CDR1 and CDR2: SNHLY and FYNNEI. In DNA form, the CDR3 reads TGTGCCAGCAGTGATGGGCGGGGGGTCACCGAGCAGTACTTC. It is translated as CASSDGRGVTEQYF.

The V call is TRBV5-1, the J call TRBJ2-1; 8 bases map to TRBD2. J was trimmed by 8 bases and V by 7 bases; bases with no gene match: 14. CDR3 length: 15 amino acids. Germline CDR1 is SGHRS and CDR2 is YFSETQ. Here the CDR3 reads CASVRVGGAADEQFF. The CDR3 DNA is TGCGCCAGCGTGCGAGTCGGGGGGGCTGCCGATGAGCAGTTCTTC.

This clonotype was observed a few times. The genes are TRBV12-3 or TRBV12-4 and TRBJ2-7, with D possibly matching TRBD2 (5 bases). V dropped 4 bases and J dropped 6 bases, with 7 bases sitting between them. The CDR3 is 11 amino acids. The CDR3, as DNA: TGTGCCAGCAGTTACCGGGGCGAGCAGTACTTC. Translation gives CASSYRGEQYF.

The V call is TRBV4-3, the J call TRBJ2-1; no clear D gene. V lost 0 bases to trimming and J lost 9 bases, with 12 bases between them. CDR1 and CDR2 (germline): LGHNA, YSLEER. CDR3 length: 14 residues. CDR3 in amino acids: CASSQDPISAEQFF. The CDR3 region has the DNA TGCGCCAGCAGCCAAGATCCGATAAGCGCTGAGCAGTTCTTC.

The CDR3 spells CASSRTDVSYEQYF. The CDR3 coding sequence is TGTGCCAGCAGCAGGACTGATGTCTCCTACGAGCAGTACTTC. The rearrangement joins TRBV13 to TRBJ2-7; tentatively, D is TRBD2 (5 bases). Trimming shortened V by 5 bases and J by 0 bases, and 11 bases separated the two germline ends. The CDR3 totals 14 residues. CDR1 and CDR2 from the germline V gene are PRHDT and FYEKMQ (reference sequence).

This clonotype turned up a few times. The V and J genes are TRBV5-1 and TRBJ2-3, with D perhaps matching TRBD1 (6 bases). Deletions cut 0 bases from V and 1 base from J, with 9 bases between. The CDR3 consists of 15 residues. Per the germline V gene, CDR1 is SGHRS and CDR2 is YFSETQ. The chain's CDR3 is CASSLADRRTDTQYF. CDR3 coding DNA: TGCGCCAGCAGCTTGGCGGACAGACGCACAGATACGCAGTATTTT.

This clonotype has just a few counts. The chain carries TRBV20-1 and TRBJ2-3; 9 bases line up with TRBD2. After removal of 6 bases from V and 2 bases from J, the junction contained 12 bases not matched to a gene. Germline assignment: CDR1 DFQATT and CDR2 SNEGSKA (reference sequence). The CDR3 has 16 residues. The CDR3 loop is CSAAPAASGITDTQYF. CDR3 nucleotide sequence: TGCAGTGCCGCCCCCGCGGCTAGCGGGATCACAGATACGCAGTATTTT.

V and J are TRBV12-3 or TRBV12-4 and TRBJ1-3, with 8 bases identical to TRBD1. The CDR3 covers 16 residues. With 7 bases clipped from V and 0 bases from J, the junction kept 8 bases outside the gene matches. The CDR3 is CASTLSTGGSGNTIYF. The CDR3 nucleotides are TGTGCCAGCACCCTATCTACAGGGGGCTCTGGAAACACCATATATTTT.

The chain carries TRBV12-5 and TRBJ1-1; D is possibly TRBD1 (5 bases). CDR1 and CDR2 from the germline V gene are LGHNT and FRNRAP. The CDR3 spans 16 residues. V lost 3 bases and J lost 4, with 18 bases in between. The CDR3 sequence: CASGFGVGTGTTEAFF. CDR3 bases: TGTGCTAGTGGTTTCGGGGTGGGGACCGGTACCACTGAAGCTTTCTTT.

The chain carries TRBV7-9 and TRBJ2-5; TRBD1 or TRBD2 may be the D gene (5 bases each). Germline V lookup: CDR1 SEHNR, CDR2 FQNEAQ (reference sequence). The CDR3 spans 14 residues. V was shortened by 4 bases and J by 4 bases, with 13 bases between the two germline ends. CDR3 amino acids: CASSYEGNGETQYF. The CDR3 DNA follows: TGTGCCAGCAGCTATGAGGGGAATGGAGAGACCCAGTACTTC. The full variable domain, its missing parts supplied by reference TRBV7-9 and TRBJ2-5, is DTGVSQNPRHKITKRGQNVTFRCDPISEHNRLYWYRQTLGQGPEFLTYFQNEAQLEKSRLLSDRFSAERPKGSFSTLEIQRTEQGDSAMYLCASSYEGNGETQYFGPGTRLLVL.

The rearrangement links TRBV11-3 to TRBJ2-7, with unresolved D. Germline loops: CDR1 SGHNT, CDR2 YENEEA. V lost 1 base, J lost 3 bases, and 10 bases lay in between. The CDR3 length is 14 residues. Here the CDR3 DNA reads TGTGCCAGCAGCTTAGCCACGAATAACTACGAGCAGTACTTC. Its protein product is CASSLATNNYEQYF.

This clonotype was observed a handful of times. This chain links TRBV23-1 with TRBJ2-3, with TRBD1 matching 10 bases. Being an ORF, TRBV23-1 has a function that is uncertain. The trim removed 9 bases at V and 5 bases at J, leaving 23 bases unmatched. The CDR3 sequence is 19 residues long. The CDR3 loop is CARRRDRGPGLECGDTQYF. CDR3 in DNA: TGCGCCAGACGTCGGGACAGGGGCCCTGGACTAGAATGCGGAGATACGCAGTATTTT.

This rearrangement joins TRBV5-1 to TRBJ2-1; either TRBD1 or TRBD2 may supply D (5 bases each). The CDR3 sequence is 13 residues long. V lost 4 bases to trimming and J lost 10 bases, with 15 bases between them. Looked up from germline, CDR1 is SGHRS and CDR2 is YFSETQ. This CDR3 reads CASSSPGQREQFF. In nucleotides, the CDR3 is TGCGCCAGCAGCAGCCCGGGGCAGAGGGAGCAGTTCTTC. Complete variable domain (other parts from reference TRBV5-1 and TRBJ2-1): KAGVTQTPRYLIKTRGQQVTLSCSPISGHRSVSWYQQTPGQGLQFLFEYFSETQRNKGNFPGRFSGRQFSNSRSEMNVSTLELGDSALYLCASSSPGQREQFFGPGTRLTVL.

This clonotype has a handful of counts. This chain links TRBV20-1 with TRBJ2-3; a weak D match, TRBD1 (6 bases). With 3 bases removed from V and 2 bases from J, the gap between germline ends came to 12 bases. Germline-derived CDR1 and CDR2 are DFQATT and SNEGSKA (reference sequence). The CDR3 is made up of 14 amino acids. The CDR3 nucleotides read TGCAGTGCTAGCTCTGGGGGCGACACAGATACGCAGTATTTT. Translation gives CSASSGGDTDTQYF.

This clonotype was recorded a few times. The chain is built from TRBV7-2 and TRBJ2-5; D unclear. Trimming shortened V by 5 bases and J by 5 bases, and 15 bases separated the two germline ends. The V gene's germline CDR1 is SGHTA and CDR2 FQGNSA. CDR3 size: 14 residues. CDR3 bases: TGTGCCAGCAGCCCCCAGAGTCGGGCGGAGACCCAGTACTTC. The encoded protein is CASSPQSRAETQYF.

V is TRBV12-3 or TRBV12-4 and J is TRBJ1-6; 8 positions agree with TRBD1. The V and J ends lost 5 bases and 10 bases, in that order; junction bases with no gene match: 7. The CDR3 spans 14 residues. CDR3 residues: CASSPTGGGSPLHF. In nucleotides, the CDR3 is TGTGCCAGCAGTCCCACAGGGGGAGGCTCACCCCTCCACTTT.

The chain uses TRBV7-2 and TRBJ2-7; no clear D. The CDR3 runs 16 residues. V was pared by 3 bases and J by 0 bases, with 15 bases between. Germline CDR1 is SGHTA and CDR2 is FQGNSA. The chain's CDR3 is CASSLGKQSISYEQYF. In DNA form, the CDR3 reads TGTGCCAGCAGCTTGGGAAAACAGTCAATCTCCTACGAGCAGTACTTC.

V usage is TRBV20-1 and J usage is TRBJ2-3; TRBD1 might be the D (5 bases). The CDR3 contains 13 residues. Germline V gene lookup returns CDR1 DFQATT and CDR2 SNEGSKA (reference sequence). V was shortened by 5 bases and J by 2 bases, with 11 bases between the two germline ends. For the CDR3, the DNA is TGCAGTGCTGGCGACAGTCCCACAGATACGCAGTATTTT. The encoded protein is CSAGDSPTDTQYF.

The rearrangement uses TRBV7-3 and TRBJ2-1; 7 bases align to TRBD1. The CDR3 sequence is 13 residues long. Germline V gives CDR1 SGHTA, CDR2 FQGTGA. The ends lost 5 bases at V and 9 bases at J; junction bases unmatched: 7. CDR3 residues: CASSTQGDTEQFF. CDR3 coding DNA: TGTGCCAGCAGCACTCAGGGGGATACTGAGCAGTTCTTC.

The DNA of the CDR3 is TGTGCCAGCAGCCAAAGGACGGCCGAGCAGTACTTC. As protein: CASSQRTAEQYF. V gene TRBV3-1 combines with J gene TRBJ2-7; no definite D call. With 2 bases removed from V and 6 bases from J, the gap between germline ends came to 8 bases. The germline gives CDR1 LGHDT, CDR2 YNNKEL (reference sequence). This CDR3 region has 12 residues.

This clonotype appeared a few times. The chain recombines TRBV20-1 with TRBJ2-7, with 9 bases matching TRBD1. Trimming took 3 bases from V and 3 from J; bases not matched to a gene: 9. The CDR3 spans 15 residues. In germline, CDR1 is DFQATT, CDR2 SNEGSKA (reference sequence). Here the CDR3 DNA reads TGCAGTGCTAGGGCCGGGACAGGGTCCCTCTACGAGCAGTACTTC. It is translated as CSARAGTGSLYEQYF.

The rearrangement links TRBV7-8 to TRBJ2-1, with 8 positions matching TRBD1. Trimming at V came to 1 base and at J to 2 bases, leaving 4 bases not matched to a gene. This CDR3 contains 16 residues. Looked up from germline, CDR1 is SGHVS and CDR2 is FQNEAQ. Written as DNA, the CDR3 is TGTGCCAGCAGCTTAGAGGGACAGGCGACCTACAATGAGCAGTTCTTC. It specifies CASSLEGQATYNEQFF.

The chain uses TRBV2 and TRBJ2-7, with D maybe TRBD1 (5 bases). CDR3 size: 13 residues. Germline values: CDR1 SNHLY, CDR2 FYNNEI. Trimming removed 10 bases at V and 2 bases at J, with 15 bases between. The CDR3 loop reads CATMAGPPYEQYF. The CDR3 DNA follows: TGTGCCACCATGGCAGGGCCGCCCTACGAGCAGTACTTC.

J is TRBJ2-7 and V is TRBV20-1; TRBD1 might be the D (6 bases). Trimming cost V 5 bases and J 5 bases, with 13 bases left between them. The germline V gene encodes CDR1 DFQATT and CDR2 SNEGSKA (reference sequence). This CDR3 spans 12 amino acids. This CDR3 is CSALQGPNEQYF. The CDR3 DNA sequence: TGCAGTGCTCTCCAGGGGCCCAACGAGCAGTACTTC.

The chain is built from TRBV9 and TRBJ1-1; possibly TRBD1 for D (5 bases). Germline V gene data show CDR1 as SGDLS and CDR2 as YYNGEE. V was shortened by 3 bases and J by 1 base, with 7 bases between the two germline ends. The CDR3 loop spans 13 amino acids. The CDR3 sequence: CASSAGQNTEAFF. The CDR3 DNA sequence: TGTGCCAGCAGCGCAGGGCAGAACACTGAAGCTTTCTTT.

This chain joins TRBV4-2 and TRBJ2-2; 13 positions match TRBD2. The CDR3 length is 17 residues. V shed 4 bases and J 5 bases; nucleotides not matched to a gene: 7. Germline loops: CDR1 LGHNA, CDR2 YNFKEQ. Here the CDR3 reads CASSPNGLAGATGELFF. The CDR3 nucleotides are TGTGCCAGCAGCCCGAACGGACTAGCGGGAGCAACCGGGGAGCTGTTTTTT.

V gene TRBV7-2 combines with J gene TRBJ1-2, with a possible D match to TRBD1 (5 bases). The V and J ends lost 5 bases and 5 bases respectively, with 12 bases between them. Germline V CDR1 and CDR2: SGHTA, FQGNSA. The CDR3 length is 13 residues. The DNA of the CDR3 is TGTGCCAGCAGCCTTCCCAGGGAGTATGGCTACACCTTC. It translates to CASSLPREYGYTF.